Following are 11 T cell receptor beta chains from one sample sequenced in a study of T cell responses to AZD1222 COVID-19 vaccine. Generated by immunoSEQ multiplex PCR, the TCRdb table keeps only in-frame clones and is missing some. The repertoire holds some 180,000 clones, with about 90% as singletons. The sequencing used peripheral blood, collected 28 days after the second AZD1222 dose. The receptor source for this set is an adult who received the AZD1222 COVID-19 vaccine.

This chain joins TRBV28 and TRBJ1-2; D is uncertain. Germline assignment: CDR1 MDHEN and CDR2 SYDVKM. V was shortened by 3 bases and J by 8 bases, with 10 bases between the two germline ends. This CDR3 contains 12 residues. The CDR3 DNA reads TGTGCCAGCAGTTTTGGTGGCGGGGGCTACACCTTC. Protein product: CASSFGGGGYTF.

The CDR3 DNA is TGTGCCTGGAGCACAGGGGAAGGAGAGACCCAGTACTTC. Translating gives CAWSTGEGETQYF. The V and J genes are TRBV30 and TRBJ2-5, with 7 positions matching TRBD1. The CDR3 extends over 13 amino acids. V was pared by 3 bases and J by 4 bases, with 5 bases of the junction left unmatched. Germline V lookup: CDR1 GTSNPN, CDR2 SVGIG (reference sequence).

This chain uses TRBV2 with TRBJ2-3; unclear D gene. The germline V gene has CDR1 SNHLY and CDR2 FYNNEI. This CDR3 region has 11 residues. Trimming pared 6 bases from V and 8 bases from J, leaving 9 bases between. The CDR3 loop reads CASRGPGTQYF. CDR3 nucleotides: TGTGCCAGCAGGGGCCCAGGTACGCAGTATTTT.

The rearrangement uses TRBV6-2 or TRBV6-3 and TRBJ2-2, with D possibly matching TRBD2 (6 bases). This CDR3 has 16 residues. The germline V gene encodes CDR1 MNHEY and CDR2 SVGEGT. Deletions cut 6 bases from V and 1 base from J, with 15 bases between. This CDR3 reads CASSPRGGWNTGELFF. In DNA form, the CDR3 reads TGTGCCAGCAGCCCGAGGGGAGGTTGGAACACCGGGGAGCTGTTTTTT.

V gene TRBV6-5 combines with J gene TRBJ1-1, with D possibly matching TRBD1 (6 bases). CDR1 and CDR2 from the germline V gene are MNHEY and SVGAGI. With 6 bases removed from V and 1 base from J, the gap between germline ends came to 9 bases. The CDR3 is made up of 13 amino acids. The CDR3 nucleotides read TGTGCCAGCAGCCAAGGGGGGAACACTGAAGCTTTCTTT. This gives the protein CASSQGGNTEAFF.

The chain carries TRBV29-1 and TRBJ2-2; D gene uncertain. V gave up 3 bases and J gave up 6 bases, with 8 bases separating them. Germline lookup yields CDR1 SQVTM and CDR2 ANQGSEA. The CDR3 runs to 12 residues. The CDR3: CSVDNGSGELFF. The CDR3 region has the DNA TGCAGCGTTGATAACGGTTCCGGGGAGCTGTTTTTT.

The CDR3 sequence: CSAGRGETQYF. The CDR3 bases are TGCAGCGCCGGCAGGGGGGAGACCCAGTACTTC. The V and J genes are TRBV29-1 and TRBJ2-5, with 7 bases aligning to TRBD1. Germline loops: CDR1 SQVTM, CDR2 ANQGSEA. With V trimmed by 7 bases and J by 5 bases, 4 bases remained unmatched. The CDR3 spans 11 residues.

The chain links TRBV4-3 to TRBJ1-2; 9 bases align to TRBD1. CDR1 and CDR2 from the germline V gene are LGHNA and YSLEER. The J segment lost 4 bases and the V segment lost 4 bases, leaving 7 bases of the junction unmatched. CDR3 length equals 15 residues. This chain's CDR3 is CASSPRTGEGYGYTF. CDR3 sequence (DNA): TGCGCCAGCAGCCCAAGGACAGGGGAAGGCTATGGCTACACCTTC.

This clone was found once. The V and J genes are TRBV11-2 and TRBJ2-1; 7 positions match TRBD1. J gave up 6 bases and V 6 bases, and 5 bases lay outside the gene matches. The CDR3 runs to 13 residues. Germline CDR1 is SGHAT and CDR2 is FQNNGV. CDR3 protein: CASRTTGSNEQFF. In DNA, the CDR3 is TGTGCCAGCAGAACGACAGGGTCCAATGAGCAGTTCTTC.

This chain links TRBV7-9 with TRBJ2-1, with 9 bases identical to TRBD1. V was clipped by 6 bases and J by 0 bases; unmatched bases: 9. This CDR3 contains 17 residues. Per the germline V gene, CDR1 is SEHNR and CDR2 is FQNEAQ (reference sequence). The CDR3 nucleotides read TGTGCCAGCAGACGAACAGGGGGCCTGAGCTCCTACAATGAGCAGTTCTTC. This encodes CASRRTGGLSSYNEQFF.

The chain recombines TRBV6-5 with TRBJ2-7, with 14 bases lining up with TRBD2. Unmatched junction bases numbered 7, after V lost 5 bases and J lost 7 bases. The CDR3 consists of 15 residues. Germline V gene lookup returns CDR1 MNHEY and CDR2 SVGAGI. CDR3 in DNA: TGTGCCAGCAGTCTCGGGACTAGCGGGAGAGGTGAGCAGTACTTC. Protein sequence: CASSLGTSGRGEQYF.